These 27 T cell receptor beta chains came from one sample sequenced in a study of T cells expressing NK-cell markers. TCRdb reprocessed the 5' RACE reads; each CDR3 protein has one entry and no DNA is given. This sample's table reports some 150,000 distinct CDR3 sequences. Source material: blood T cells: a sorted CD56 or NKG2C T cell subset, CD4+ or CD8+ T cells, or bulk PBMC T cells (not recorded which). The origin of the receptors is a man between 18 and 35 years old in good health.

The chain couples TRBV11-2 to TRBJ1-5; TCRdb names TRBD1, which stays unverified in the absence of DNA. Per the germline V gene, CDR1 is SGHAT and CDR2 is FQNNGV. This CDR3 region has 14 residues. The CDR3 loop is CASSWTGDNQPQHF.

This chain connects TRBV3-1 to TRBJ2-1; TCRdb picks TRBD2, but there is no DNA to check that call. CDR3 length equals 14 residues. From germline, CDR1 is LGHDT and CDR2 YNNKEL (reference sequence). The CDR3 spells CASTNTGTSIEQFF.

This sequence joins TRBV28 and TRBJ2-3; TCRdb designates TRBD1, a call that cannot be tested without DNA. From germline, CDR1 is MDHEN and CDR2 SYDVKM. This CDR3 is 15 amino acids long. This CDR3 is CASSQDRDGSDTQYF.

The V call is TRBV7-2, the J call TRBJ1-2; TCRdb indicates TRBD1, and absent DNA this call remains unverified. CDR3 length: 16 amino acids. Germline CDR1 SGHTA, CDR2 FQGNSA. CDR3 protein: CASSPRDRGSGYGYTF.

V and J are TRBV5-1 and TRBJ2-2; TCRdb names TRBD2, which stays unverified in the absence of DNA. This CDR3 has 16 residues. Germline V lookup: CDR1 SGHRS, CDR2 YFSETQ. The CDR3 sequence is CASSFYSGTNTGELFF.

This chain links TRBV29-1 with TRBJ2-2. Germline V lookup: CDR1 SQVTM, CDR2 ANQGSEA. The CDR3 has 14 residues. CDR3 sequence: CSVEGTRNTGELFF.

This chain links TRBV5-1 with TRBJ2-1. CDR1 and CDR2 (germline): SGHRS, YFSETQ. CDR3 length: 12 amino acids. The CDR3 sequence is CASSLSEYEQFF.

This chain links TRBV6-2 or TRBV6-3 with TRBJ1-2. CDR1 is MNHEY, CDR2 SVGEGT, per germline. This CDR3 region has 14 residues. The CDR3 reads CASSYIEQHYGYTF.

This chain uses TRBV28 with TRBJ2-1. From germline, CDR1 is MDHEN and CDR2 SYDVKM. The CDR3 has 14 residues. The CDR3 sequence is CASSRPVSYNEQFF.

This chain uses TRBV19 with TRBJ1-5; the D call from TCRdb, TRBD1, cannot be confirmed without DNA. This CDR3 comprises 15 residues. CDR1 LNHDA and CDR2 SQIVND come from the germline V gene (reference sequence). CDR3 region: CASSLPGSVYQPQHF.

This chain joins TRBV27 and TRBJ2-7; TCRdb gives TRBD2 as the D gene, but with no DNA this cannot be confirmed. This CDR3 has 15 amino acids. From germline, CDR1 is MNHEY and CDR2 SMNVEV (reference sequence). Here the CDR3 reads CASSSLTSGSYEQYF.

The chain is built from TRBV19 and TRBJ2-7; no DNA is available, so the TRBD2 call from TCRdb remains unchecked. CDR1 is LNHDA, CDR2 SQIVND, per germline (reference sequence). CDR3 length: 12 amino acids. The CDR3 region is CASNGPGGQQYF.

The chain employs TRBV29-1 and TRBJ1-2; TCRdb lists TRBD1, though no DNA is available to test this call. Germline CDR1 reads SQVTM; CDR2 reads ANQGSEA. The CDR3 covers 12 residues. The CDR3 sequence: CSVEGDSYGYTF.

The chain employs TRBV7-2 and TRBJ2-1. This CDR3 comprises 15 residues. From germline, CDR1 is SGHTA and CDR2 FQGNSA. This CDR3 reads CASSLTGRTHNEQFF.

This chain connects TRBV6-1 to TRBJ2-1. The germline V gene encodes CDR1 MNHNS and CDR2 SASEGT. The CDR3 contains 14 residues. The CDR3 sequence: CASSELGLYNEQFF.

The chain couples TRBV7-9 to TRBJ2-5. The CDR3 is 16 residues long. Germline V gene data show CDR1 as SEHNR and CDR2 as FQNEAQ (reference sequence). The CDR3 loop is CASSLALGQPQETQYF. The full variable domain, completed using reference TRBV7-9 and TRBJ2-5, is DTGVSQNPRHKITKRGQNVTFRCDPISEHNRLYWYRQTLGQGPEFLTYFQNEAQLEKSRLLSDRFSAERPKGSFSTLEIQRTEQGDSAMYLCASSLALGQPQETQYFGPGTRLLVL.

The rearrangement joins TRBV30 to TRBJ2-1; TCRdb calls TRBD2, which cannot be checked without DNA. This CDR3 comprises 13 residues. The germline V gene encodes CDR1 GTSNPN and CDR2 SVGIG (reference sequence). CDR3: CAWSRGSWNEQFF. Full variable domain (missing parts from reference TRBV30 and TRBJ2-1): SQTIHQWPATLVQPVGSPLSLECTVEGTSNPNLYWYRQAAGRGLQLLFYSVGIGQISSEVPQNLSASRPQDRQFILSSKKLLLSDSGFYLCAWSRGSWNEQFFGPGTRLTVL.

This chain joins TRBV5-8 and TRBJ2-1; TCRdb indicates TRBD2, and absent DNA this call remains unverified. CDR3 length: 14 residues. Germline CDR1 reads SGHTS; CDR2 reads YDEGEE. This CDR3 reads CASSLRASGNEQFF.

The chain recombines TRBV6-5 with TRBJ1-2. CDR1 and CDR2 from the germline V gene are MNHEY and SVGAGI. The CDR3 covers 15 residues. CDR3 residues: CASSYSGGNLYGYTF.

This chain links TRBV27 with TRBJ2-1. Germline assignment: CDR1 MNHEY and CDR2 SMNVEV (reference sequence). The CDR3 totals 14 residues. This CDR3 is CASSLTATYNEQFF.

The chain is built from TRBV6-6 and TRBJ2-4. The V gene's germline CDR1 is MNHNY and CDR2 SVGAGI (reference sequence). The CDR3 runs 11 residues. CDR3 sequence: CASSYSGIQYF.

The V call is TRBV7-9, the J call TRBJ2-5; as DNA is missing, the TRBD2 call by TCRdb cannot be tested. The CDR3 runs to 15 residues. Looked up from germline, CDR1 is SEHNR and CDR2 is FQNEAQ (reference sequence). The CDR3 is CASSDGGTSGETQYF.

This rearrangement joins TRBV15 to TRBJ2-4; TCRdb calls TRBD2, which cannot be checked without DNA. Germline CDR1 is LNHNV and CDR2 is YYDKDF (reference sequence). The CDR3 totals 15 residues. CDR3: CATSRETGVGNIQYF.

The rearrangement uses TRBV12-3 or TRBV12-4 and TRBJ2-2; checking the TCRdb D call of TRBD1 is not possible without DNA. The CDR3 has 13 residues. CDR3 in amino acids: CASRNGQTGELFF.

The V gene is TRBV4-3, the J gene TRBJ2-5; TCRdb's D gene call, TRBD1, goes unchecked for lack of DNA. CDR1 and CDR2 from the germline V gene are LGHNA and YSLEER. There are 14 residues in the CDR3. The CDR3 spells CASSQDTGTETQYF.

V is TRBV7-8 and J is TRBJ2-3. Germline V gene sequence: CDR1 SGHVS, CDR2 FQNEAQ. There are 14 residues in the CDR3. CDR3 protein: CASSPLSRGDTQYF.

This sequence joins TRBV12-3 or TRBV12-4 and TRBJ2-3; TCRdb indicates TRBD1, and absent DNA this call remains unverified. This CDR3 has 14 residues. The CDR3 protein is CASSFGGETDTQYF.